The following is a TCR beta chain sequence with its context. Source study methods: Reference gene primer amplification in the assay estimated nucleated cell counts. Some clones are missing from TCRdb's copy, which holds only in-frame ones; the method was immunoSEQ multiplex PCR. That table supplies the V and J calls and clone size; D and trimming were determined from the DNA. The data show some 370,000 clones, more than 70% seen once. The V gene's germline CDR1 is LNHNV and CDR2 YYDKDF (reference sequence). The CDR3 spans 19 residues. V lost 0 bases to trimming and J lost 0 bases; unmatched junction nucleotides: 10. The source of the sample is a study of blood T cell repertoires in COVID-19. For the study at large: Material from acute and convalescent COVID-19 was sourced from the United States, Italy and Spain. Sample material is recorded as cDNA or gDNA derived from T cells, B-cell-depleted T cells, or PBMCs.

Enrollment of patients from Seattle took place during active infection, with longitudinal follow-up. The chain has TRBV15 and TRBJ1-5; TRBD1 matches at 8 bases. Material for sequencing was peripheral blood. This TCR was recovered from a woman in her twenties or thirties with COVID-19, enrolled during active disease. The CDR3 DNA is TGTGCCACCAGCAGAGAGGTGTGGGACAGGCCTTATAGCAATCAGCCCCAGCATTTT. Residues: CATSREVWDRPYSNQPQHF.